This T cell receptor beta chain was sequenced in a study of T-cell reconstitution after alpha-beta-depleted transplantation in children. CDR3 length equals 15 residues. V shed 3 bases and J shed 1 base, with 11 bases lying between them. Germline lookup yields CDR1 MNHEY and CDR2 SMNVEV (reference sequence). This clonotype was recorded a few times. For TCRbeta, the library was prepared with unique molecular identifiers. TCRdb re-called the PCR reads with MiXCR, one entry per CDR3 protein. The table includes almost 500,000 distinct CDR3 sequences, around 12% detected once. This specimen consisted of PBMCs from the stem cell graft donor, obtained from the stem cell graft. The sequence was obtained from a human donor who donated a stem cell graft to a child with combined immunodeficiency. The chain links TRBV27 to TRBJ2-3; D not certain. Written as DNA, the CDR3 is TGTGCCAGCAGTTTCGCAGCAATTGGCACAGATACGCAGTATTTT. It yields the protein CASSFAAIGTDTQYF.